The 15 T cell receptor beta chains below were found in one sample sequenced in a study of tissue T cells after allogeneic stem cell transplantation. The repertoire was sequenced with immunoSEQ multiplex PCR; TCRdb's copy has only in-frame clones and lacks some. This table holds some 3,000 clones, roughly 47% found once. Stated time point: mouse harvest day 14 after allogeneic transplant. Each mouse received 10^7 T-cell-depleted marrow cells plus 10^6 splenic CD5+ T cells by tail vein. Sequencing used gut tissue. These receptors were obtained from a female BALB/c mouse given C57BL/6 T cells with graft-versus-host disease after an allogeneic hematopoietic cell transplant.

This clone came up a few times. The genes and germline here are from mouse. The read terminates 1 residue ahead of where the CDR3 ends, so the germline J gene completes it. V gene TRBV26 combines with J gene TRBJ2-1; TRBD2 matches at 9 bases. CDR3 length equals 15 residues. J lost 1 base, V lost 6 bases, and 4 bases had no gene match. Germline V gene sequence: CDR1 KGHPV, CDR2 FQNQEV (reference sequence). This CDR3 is CASRGTGRNYAEQFF. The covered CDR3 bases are TGTGCCAGCAGGGGGACTGGGCGAAACTATGCTGAGCAGTTC.

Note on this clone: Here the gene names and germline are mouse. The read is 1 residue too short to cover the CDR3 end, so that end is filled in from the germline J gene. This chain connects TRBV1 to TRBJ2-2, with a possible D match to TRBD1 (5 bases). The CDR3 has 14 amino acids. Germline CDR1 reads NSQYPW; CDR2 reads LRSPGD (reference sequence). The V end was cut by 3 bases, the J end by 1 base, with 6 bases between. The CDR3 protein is CTCSADKNTGQLYF. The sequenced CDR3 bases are TGCACCTGCAGTGCGGACAAAAACACCGGGCAGCTCTAC.

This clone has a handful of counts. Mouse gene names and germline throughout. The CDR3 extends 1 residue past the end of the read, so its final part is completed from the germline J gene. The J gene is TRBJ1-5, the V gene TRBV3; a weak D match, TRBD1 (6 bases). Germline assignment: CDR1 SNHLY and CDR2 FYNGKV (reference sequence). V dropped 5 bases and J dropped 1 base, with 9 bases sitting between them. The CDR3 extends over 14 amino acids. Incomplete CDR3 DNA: TGTGCCAGCAGCGCCACAGGGAACAACCAGGCTCCGCTT. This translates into CASSATGNNQAPL. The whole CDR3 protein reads CASSATGNNQAPLF.

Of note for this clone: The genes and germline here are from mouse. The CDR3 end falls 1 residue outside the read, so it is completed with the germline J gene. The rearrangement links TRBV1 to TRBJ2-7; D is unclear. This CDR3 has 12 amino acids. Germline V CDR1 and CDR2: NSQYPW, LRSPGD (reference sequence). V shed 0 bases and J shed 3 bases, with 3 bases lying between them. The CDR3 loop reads CTCSADIYEQYF. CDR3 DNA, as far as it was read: TGCACCTGCAGTGCAGACATCTATGAACAGTAC. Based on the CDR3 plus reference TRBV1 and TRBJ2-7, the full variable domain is VTLLEQNPRWRLVPRGQAVNLRCILKNSQYPWMSWYQQDLQKQLQWLFTLRSPGDKEVKSLPGADYLATRVTDTELRLQVANMSQGRTLYCTCSADIYEQYFGPGTRLTVL.

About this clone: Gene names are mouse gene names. CDR3 loop: CGARSSYNSPLYF. The DNA read from the CDR3 is TGTGGTGCTCGCAGTTCCTATAATTCGCCCCTCTAC. The rearrangement uses TRBV20 and TRBJ1-6; unclear D gene. The sequence runs out 1 residue before the end of the CDR3; the remainder is reconstructed from the germline J gene. TRBJ1-6 is marked as an open reading frame, function uncertain. The V and J ends lost 5 bases and 0 bases respectively, with 5 bases between them. The length of the CDR3 is 13 residues. CDR1 and CDR2 (germline): GFQATS, STVNSAI.

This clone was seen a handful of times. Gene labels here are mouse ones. The DNA read from the CDR3 is TGTGCCAGCAGTCTGGGGGGGCTTGCTGAGCAGTTC. Translated: CASSLGGLAEQF. The full CDR3 protein reads CASSLGGLAEQFF. The chain employs TRBV26 and TRBJ2-1; D may be TRBD2 (7 bases). Coverage ceases 1 residue before the CDR3 finishes, and the germline J gene fills in the end. V was cut by 2 bases and J by 6 bases, with 8 bases left in between. The CDR3 length is 13 residues. CDR1 is KGHPV, CDR2 FQNQEV, per germline (reference sequence).

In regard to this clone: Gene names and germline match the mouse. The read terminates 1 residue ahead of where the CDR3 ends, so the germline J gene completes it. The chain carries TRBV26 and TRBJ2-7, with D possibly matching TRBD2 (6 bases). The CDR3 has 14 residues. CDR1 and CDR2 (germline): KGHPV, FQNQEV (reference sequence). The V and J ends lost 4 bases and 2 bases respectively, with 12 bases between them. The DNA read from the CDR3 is TGTGCCAGCAGTCCCACTGGGAGGGCCTATGAACAGTAC. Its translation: CASSPTGRAYEQY. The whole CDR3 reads CASSPTGRAYEQYF.

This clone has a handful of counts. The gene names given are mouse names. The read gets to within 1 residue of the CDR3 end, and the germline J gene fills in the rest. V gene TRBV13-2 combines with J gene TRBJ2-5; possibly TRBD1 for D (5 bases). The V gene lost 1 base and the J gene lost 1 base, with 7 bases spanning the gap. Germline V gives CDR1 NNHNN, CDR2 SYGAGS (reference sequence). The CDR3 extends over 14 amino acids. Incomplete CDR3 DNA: TGTGCCAGCGGTGATCCCAGGGACCAAGACACCCAGTAC. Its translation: CASGDPRDQDTQY. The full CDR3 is CASGDPRDQDTQYF.

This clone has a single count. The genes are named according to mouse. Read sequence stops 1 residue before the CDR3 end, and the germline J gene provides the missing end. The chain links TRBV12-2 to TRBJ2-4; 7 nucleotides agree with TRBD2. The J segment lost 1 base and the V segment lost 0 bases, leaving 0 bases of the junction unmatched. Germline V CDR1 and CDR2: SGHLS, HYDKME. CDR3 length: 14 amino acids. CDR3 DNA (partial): TGTGCCAGCTCTCTCTGGGGGGGTCAAAACACCTTGTAC. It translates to CASSLWGGQNTLY. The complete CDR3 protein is CASSLWGGQNTLYF.

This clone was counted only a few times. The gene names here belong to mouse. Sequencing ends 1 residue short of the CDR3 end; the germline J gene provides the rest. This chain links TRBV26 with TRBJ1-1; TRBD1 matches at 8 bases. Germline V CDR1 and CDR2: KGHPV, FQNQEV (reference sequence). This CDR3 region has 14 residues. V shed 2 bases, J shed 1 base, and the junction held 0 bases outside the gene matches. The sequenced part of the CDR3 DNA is TGTGCCAGCAGTCTGGGACAGGGGAACACAGAAGTCTTC. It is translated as CASSLGQGNTEVF. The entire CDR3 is CASSLGQGNTEVFF.

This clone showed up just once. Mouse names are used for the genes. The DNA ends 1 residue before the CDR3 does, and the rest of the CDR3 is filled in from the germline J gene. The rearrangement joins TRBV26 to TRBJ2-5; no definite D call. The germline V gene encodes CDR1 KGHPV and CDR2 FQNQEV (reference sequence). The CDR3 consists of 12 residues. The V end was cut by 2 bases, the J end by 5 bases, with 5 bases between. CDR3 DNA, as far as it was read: TGTGCCAGCAGTCTGAGGGTAGACACCCAGTAC. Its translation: CASSLRVDTQY. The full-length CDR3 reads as CASSLRVDTQYF.

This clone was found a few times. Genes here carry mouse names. Incomplete CDR3 DNA: TGTGCCAGCAGCTTAACAGGTTTTTCCAACGAAAGATTATTT. Protein: CASSLTGFSNERLF. The CDR3 reads in full as CASSLTGFSNERLFF. The V call is TRBV4, the J call TRBJ1-4; weak D call: TRBD1 (5 bases). The read is 1 residue too short to cover the CDR3 end, so that end is filled in from the germline J gene. Trimming shortened V by 4 bases and J by 0 bases, and 9 bases separated the two germline ends. The CDR3 sequence is 15 residues long. The germline CDR1 and CDR2 sequences are LGHDT and YNNKQL (reference sequence). The whole variable domain, remainder taken from reference TRBV4 and TRBJ1-4, is ETAVFQTPNYHVTQVGNEVSFNCKQTLGHDTMYWYKQDSKKLLKIMFSYNNKQLIVNETVPRRFSPQSSDKAHLNLRIKSVEPEDSAVYLCASSLTGFSNERLFFGHGTKLSVL.

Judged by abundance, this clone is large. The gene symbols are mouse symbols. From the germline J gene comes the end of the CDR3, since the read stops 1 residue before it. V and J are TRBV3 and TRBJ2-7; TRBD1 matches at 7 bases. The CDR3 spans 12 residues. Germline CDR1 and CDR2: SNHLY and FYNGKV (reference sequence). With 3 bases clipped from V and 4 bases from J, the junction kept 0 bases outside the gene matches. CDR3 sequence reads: CASSLGQYEQYF. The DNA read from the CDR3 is TGTGCCAGCAGCTTGGGACAGTATGAACAGTAC.

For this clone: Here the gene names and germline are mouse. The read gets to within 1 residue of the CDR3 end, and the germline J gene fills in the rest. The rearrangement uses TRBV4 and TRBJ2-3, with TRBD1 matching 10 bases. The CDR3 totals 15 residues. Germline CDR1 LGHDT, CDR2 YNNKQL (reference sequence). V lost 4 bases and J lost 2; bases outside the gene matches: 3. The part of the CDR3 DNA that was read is TGTGCCAGCAGCTTTGACAGGGGGCTTGCAGAAACGCTGTAT. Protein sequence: CASSFDRGLAETLY. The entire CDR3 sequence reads CASSFDRGLAETLYF.

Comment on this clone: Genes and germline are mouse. Partial CDR3 DNA: TGTGCCAGCAGTCCTCAAAACACAGAAGTCTTC. Translated, it gives CASSPQNTEVF. The complete CDR3 sequence is CASSPQNTEVFF. The gene calls are TRBV26 and TRBJ1-1, with D hard to call. The CDR3 is cut off 1 residue early in the read; its end comes from the germline J gene. The CDR3 spans 12 residues. Germline-derived CDR1 and CDR2 are KGHPV and FQNQEV (reference sequence). V was pared by 4 bases and J by 1 base, with 4 bases between.